Listed here are 5 T cell receptor beta chains from one sample, sequenced in a study of blood T cell repertoires in COVID-19. Repertoires were generated with immunoSEQ multiplex PCR, while TCRdb's copy carries only in-frame clones and drops some. Among 45,000 to 60,000 clones, more than 75% were seen once, and the ten largest hold 11% to 15%. The sequencing input was peripheral blood. Receptors were obtained from a human donor with acute or convalescent COVID-19. The donor label of this sample is uncertain.

The rearrangement uses TRBV27 and TRBJ1-2; perhaps TRBD1 as D (6 bases). The CDR3 sequence is 13 residues long. Trimming stripped 5 bases from V and 8 bases from J, with 15 bases between. CDR1 and CDR2 from the germline V gene are MNHEY and SMNVEV (reference sequence). CDR3 residues: CASSRQAEKGYTF. Written as DNA, the CDR3 is TGTGCCAGCAGTCGACAGGCTGAAAAGGGCTACACCTTC.

The chain employs TRBV10-3 and TRBJ2-2; 8 bases align to TRBD1. This CDR3 spans 18 amino acids. Germline V CDR1 and CDR2: ENHRY, SYGVKD. V trimming: 10 bases; J trimming: 5 bases; junction bases outside the gene matches: 21. The CDR3 DNA reads as TGTGCCACCAATCTCAGGGGGCGGGGCCTAGCAACGACCGGGGAGCTGTTTTTT. This sequence encodes CATNLRGRGLATTGELFF.

This clone was seen once. The rearrangement uses TRBV11-2 and TRBJ2-5; 7 positions match TRBD2. The CDR3 runs to 14 residues. V lost 1 base to trimming and J lost 4 bases; unmatched junction nucleotides: 3. In germline, CDR1 is SGHAT, CDR2 FQNNGV. The CDR3, as DNA: TGTGCCAGCAGCTTAGCGGGGGGACGAGAGACCCAGTACTTC. It encodes CASSLAGGRETQYF.

This clone showed up just once. This sequence joins TRBV6-6 and TRBJ1-5; no clear D. The germline gives CDR1 MNHNY, CDR2 SVGAGI (reference sequence). Trimming stripped 8 bases from V and 3 bases from J, with 11 bases between. This CDR3 spans 13 amino acids. The CDR3 DNA reads TGTGCCAGCGGCAGGAACGACAATCAGCCCCAGCATTTT. Amino acids: CASGRNDNQPQHF.

The gene calls are TRBV2 and TRBJ2-3, with 8 nucleotides matching TRBD2. V gave up 6 bases and J gave up 1 base; unmatched junction bases: 3. CDR3 length: 14 amino acids. Looked up from germline, CDR1 is SNHLY and CDR2 is FYNNEI. CDR3 DNA: TGTGCCAGCAGCTTCGGGGGGGGCACAGATACGCAGTATTTT. Residues: CASSFGGGTDTQYF.